This T cell receptor beta chain was captured in a study of T cells after yellow fever vaccination. Germline assignment: CDR1 MNHEY and CDR2 SVGAGI. This CDR3 has 15 amino acids. V lost 2 bases and J lost 0; bases outside the gene matches: 1. Broader study findings: Repertoires sorted by FACS could include abundant clonotypes that are contaminants from the bulk population.

Researchers made TCR cDNA using 5'RACE template switching, and this step added a universal primer site and UMIs. TCRdb ran MiXCR on the 5' RACE reads and lists one entry per CDR3 protein. Of 50,000 or so distinct CDR3 sequences listed, about 6.6% were seen once; the top ten hold roughly 24%. This receptor was identified in a man aged 18 to 30 who received the YFV17D yellow fever vaccine. The input for sequencing was CD8+ T cells not binding an NS4B(214-222) dextramer, sorted from PBMCs, taken roughly 47 days after the first yellow fever vaccination. The chain joins TRBV6-5 to TRBJ2-7; TRBD1 matches 10 bases. The CDR3 protein is CASSYGQGVSYEQYF. The CDR3 coding sequence is TGTGCCAGCAGTTACGGACAGGGGGTCTCCTACGAGCAGTACTTC.